A single sample gave rise to the 2 T cell receptor beta chains below, sequenced in a study of response to subunit inactivated influenza vaccine. MiXCR was run by TCRdb on the RT-PCR reads, yielding one entry per CDR3 protein. The sample lists around 850,000 distinct CDR3 sequences, 15% to 20% seen once, with about a tenth in the top ten. The sample was PBMCs from blood, taken about 5 days after vaccination. The source is a man aged 45-65 years who received an inactivated influenza vaccine.

This clonotype was counted between two and nine times. V and J are TRBV11-2 and TRBJ2-1, with TRBD1 as a possible D gene (5 bases). CDR1 is SGHAT and CDR2 is FQNNGV in the germline V gene. Deletions cut 5 bases from V and 4 bases from J, with 12 bases between. This CDR3 comprises 14 residues. DNA for the CDR3: TGTGCCAGCAGCCCTCAAGACAGTTACAATGAGCAGTTCTTC. It is translated as CASSPQDSYNEQFF. The whole variable domain, remainder taken from reference TRBV11-2 and TRBJ2-1, is EAGVAQSPRYKIIEKRQSVAFWCNPISGHATLYWYQQILGQGPKLLIQFQNNGVVDDSQLPKDRFSAERLKGVDSTLKIQPAKLEDSAVYLCASSPQDSYNEQFFGPGTRLTVL.

The chain employs TRBV28 and TRBJ1-5; 9 positions match TRBD1. The junction had 7 bases not matched to a gene; V was cut back by 10 bases and J by 6 bases. The CDR3 is 13 residues long. Looked up from germline, CDR1 is MDHEN and CDR2 is SYDVKM. CDR3 in amino acids: CATSGTGIQPQHF. DNA of the CDR3: TGTGCCACCTCCGGGACAGGGATTCAGCCCCAGCATTTT.